This T cell receptor beta chain was sequenced for a study of response to subunit inactivated influenza vaccine. Germline CDR1 SGHRS, CDR2 YFSETQ. The CDR3 is 15 residues long. Unmatched junction bases numbered 6, after V lost 3 bases and J lost 5 bases. On this clonotype itself: Its antigen is not identified.

Study-wide results and caveats: There was a suggestion from the authors that each seasonal influenza vaccination recruits few new T cells.

Each CDR3 protein gets one entry after TCRdb re-called the RT-PCR reads with MiXCR. The sample comprises about 570,000 distinct CDR3 sequences, 11% of which are singletons, and approximately 11% rests with the top ten. The data were also submitted as part of a second study, on T cells expressing NK-cell markers. That paper adds: UMIs accompanied the 5'RACE template switching by which TCR beta cDNA was made. Alpha-beta TCR T cells were the sole sorting target in several experiments, owing to an anti-gamma-delta TCR antibody. Dominance of the CD3+CD56-NKG2C+ fraction by these clonotypes also held in a handful of donors.

Sequenced here: PBMCs from blood, sampled on the day of vaccination. The rearrangement joins TRBV5-1 to TRBJ2-5; 11 nucleotides line up with TRBD1. This clonotype originated in a man aged 50 or older who received an inactivated influenza vaccine. The chain's CDR3 is CASSWTGGGQETQYF. The CDR3 nucleotides are TGCGCCAGCAGCTGGACAGGGGGCGGACAGGAGACCCAGTACTTC.